These 17 T cell receptor beta chains were sequenced from one sample in a study of T-cell memory formation after mild COVID-19. MiXCR, applied by TCRdb to the 5' RACE reads, yields one record per CDR3 protein. The table lists hundreds of thousands of distinct CDR3 sequences, around 15% of them singletons, with 22% in the top ten. Sequencing was done on a sample of PBMCs or a T cell subset sorted from them (not recorded which). The receptor set was obtained from a man aged 18 to 29 who had mild COVID-19 (a few samples of this study predate the infection). Cell type and time point are not known.

A few counts support this clonotype. The chain uses TRBV7-9 and TRBJ2-2; D gene ambiguous. The CDR3 has 14 residues. Trimming took off 5 bases at V and 6 bases at J, with 13 bases between the two ends. In germline, CDR1 is SEHNR, CDR2 FQNEAQ (reference sequence). In DNA form, the CDR3 reads TGTGCCAGCAGCCCCCCTAGTAAGGCCGGGGAGCTGTTTTTT. Amino acids: CASSPPSKAGELFF.

Of note for this clonotype: The junction differs from germline at one of its ends, possibly a read error. The genes are TRBV20-1 and TRBJ2-4; tentative D call: TRBD2 (5 bases). Germline V CDR1 and CDR2: DFQATT, SNEGSKA (reference sequence). This CDR3 has 14 residues. The CDR3 is CSARGDLAKSIQYF. In DNA form, the CDR3 reads TGCAGTGCTAGAGGCGATCTAGCCAAAAGCATTCAGTACTTC.

This clonotype was seen at least ten times. The chain recombines TRBV12-3 or TRBV12-4 with TRBJ2-7, with D unresolved. This CDR3 is 12 amino acids long. V lost 5 bases, J lost 1 base, and 6 bases lay in between. CDR3 nucleotide sequence: TGTGCCAGCAGTAGGCTATCCTACGAGCAGTACTTC. It specifies CASSRLSYEQYF.

This chain uses TRBV9 with TRBJ2-2; 8 bases align to TRBD2. This CDR3 spans 15 amino acids. V shed 0 bases, J shed 4 bases, and the junction held 2 bases outside the gene matches. Per the germline V gene, CDR1 is SGDLS and CDR2 is YYNGEE. CDR3 protein: CASSVGGGRTGELFF. The CDR3, as DNA: TGTGCCAGCAGCGTAGGCGGGGGGCGCACCGGGGAGCTGTTTTTT.

The chain combines TRBV27 with TRBJ2-3, with 7 bases matching TRBD2. The germline gives CDR1 MNHEY, CDR2 SMNVEV (reference sequence). V gave up 3 bases and J gave up 7 bases; unmatched junction bases: 10. CDR3 length equals 15 residues. Here the CDR3 DNA reads TGTGCCAGCAGTTTGTCGGCGGGGGTGCAAAATACGCAGTATTTT. It yields the protein CASSLSAGVQNTQYF.

J is TRBJ2-7 and V is TRBV2, with TRBD1 identical over 10 bases. This CDR3 contains 17 residues. Germline lookup yields CDR1 SNHLY and CDR2 FYNNEI. The J segment lost 2 bases and the V segment lost 6 bases, leaving 13 bases of the junction unmatched. This CDR3 reads CASRFGTGAHVPYEQYF. The CDR3 nucleotides read TGTGCCAGCAGGTTCGGGACAGGGGCGCATGTCCCCTACGAGCAGTACTTC.

The chain has TRBV3-1 and TRBJ2-3, with 8 bases that match TRBD2. The CDR3 sequence is 15 residues long. Germline V lookup: CDR1 LGHDT, CDR2 YNNKEL (reference sequence). J lost 0 bases, V lost 4 bases, and 3 bases had no gene match. DNA for the CDR3: TGTGCCAGCAGCCTTAGCGGGGATAGCACAGATACGCAGTATTTT. Translating gives CASSLSGDSTDTQYF.

Ten or more counts support this clonotype. The V call is TRBV20-1, the J call TRBJ2-5, with D perhaps being TRBD1 or TRBD2 (5 bases each). Germline CDR1 is DFQATT and CDR2 is SNEGSKA (reference sequence). Trimming stripped 6 bases from V and 2 bases from J, with 19 bases between. This CDR3 has 15 residues. The CDR3 reads CSARKPGARQETQYF. CDR3 in DNA: TGCAGTGCACGCAAACCCGGGGCTCGACAAGAGACCCAGTACTTC.

V and J are TRBV20-1 and TRBJ2-3; 9 bases agree with TRBD2. V shed 2 bases, J shed 3 bases, and the junction held 6 bases outside the gene matches. Germline-derived CDR1 and CDR2 are DFQATT and SNEGSKA (reference sequence). The CDR3 has 15 residues. The CDR3, as DNA: TGCAGTGCTAGAACGGGGCTAGCGGGGACAGATACGCAGTATTTT. This codes for CSARTGLAGTDTQYF.

This clonotype showed up many times. The chain joins TRBV12-3 or TRBV12-4 to TRBJ1-1; perhaps TRBD1 as D (5 bases). V lost 3 bases and J lost 5, with 10 bases in between. The CDR3 is 13 amino acids. CDR3 region: CASSFQGGTEAFF. CDR3 in DNA: TGTGCCAGCAGTTTCCAGGGTGGGACTGAAGCTTTCTTT.

This clonotype was counted only a few times. The chain has TRBV6-2 or TRBV6-3 and TRBJ2-3; no definite D call. The CDR3 loop spans 15 amino acids. V lost 3 bases and J lost 6, with 16 bases in between. Per the germline V gene, CDR1 is MNHEY and CDR2 is SVGEGT. The DNA for the CDR3 is TGTGCCAGCAGTTATAGGCCCTTCTTGTGGGATACGCAGTATTTT. Protein sequence: CASSYRPFLWDTQYF.

The chain carries TRBV7-8 and TRBJ2-3, with a possible D match to TRBD2 (6 bases). Germline V CDR1 and CDR2: SGHVS, FQNEAQ. V lost 4 bases, J lost 3 bases, and 14 bases lay in between. The CDR3 totals 15 residues. The CDR3: CASSSRDWSTDTQYF. CDR3 DNA: TGTGCCAGCAGCTCCCGGGACTGGTCGACAGATACGCAGTATTTT.

The V call is TRBV10-2, the J call TRBJ2-1; 7 nucleotides line up with TRBD2. The CDR3 is made up of 14 amino acids. Germline-derived CDR1 and CDR2 are WSHSY and SAAADI. V was clipped by 6 bases and J by 13 bases; unmatched bases: 15. The CDR3 DNA reads as TGCGCCAGCAGGGAGACGACGCCCGGGGGGAACCAGTTCTTC. Translated: CASRETTPGGNQFF.

The CDR3 reads CASTPQTFPSFYEQYF. The CDR3 DNA follows: TGTGCCAGCACCCCCCAGACCTTCCCATCCTTCTACGAGCAGTACTTC. The chain has TRBV7-8 and TRBJ2-7; D gene uncertain. V lost 7 bases and J 3 bases, leaving 22 bases between the germline ends. Germline-derived CDR1 and CDR2 are SGHVS and FQNEAQ. CDR3 length equals 16 residues. Together with reference TRBV7-8 and TRBJ2-7, the CDR3 gives the full variable domain: GAGVSQSPRYKVAKRGQDVALRCDPISGHVSLFWYQQALGQGPEFLTYFQNEAQLDKSGLPSDRFFAERPEGSVSTLKIQRTQQEDSAVYLCASTPQTFPSFYEQYFGPGTRLTVT.

The chain couples TRBV10-3 to TRBJ2-7, with 9 bases fitting TRBD2. CDR3 length: 15 amino acids. Germline assignment: CDR1 ENHRY and CDR2 SYGVKD. The ends lost 0 bases at V and 4 bases at J; junction bases unmatched: 4. The CDR3 nucleotides are TGTGCCATCAGTGAGTCGGCGGGGGGGTCGTACGAGCAGTACGTC. It translates to CAISESAGGSYEQYV.

This clonotype was seen many times. The chain couples TRBV7-9 to TRBJ1-2, with no clear D. The CDR3 length is 15 residues. Looked up from germline, CDR1 is SEHNR and CDR2 is FQNEAQ (reference sequence). The V and J ends lost 3 bases and 0 bases respectively, with 11 bases between them. The CDR3 spells CASSFGWSSNYGYTF. Here the CDR3 DNA reads TGTGCCAGCAGCTTCGGATGGTCCTCTAACTATGGCTACACCTTC.

Ten or more counts support this clonotype. The chain is built from TRBV12-3 or TRBV12-4 and TRBJ2-2; the D is unclear. The CDR3 is made up of 14 amino acids. V lost 3 bases to trimming and J lost 5 bases, with 10 bases between them. The CDR3 DNA reads as TGTGCCAGCAGTTTTTCGGGCTATACCGGGGAGCTGTTTTTT. This translates into CASSFSGYTGELFF.